A single sample is the source of the 31 T cell receptor beta chains below, sequenced in a study of response to subunit inactivated influenza vaccine. Using its own MiXCR run on the RT-PCR reads, TCRdb lists one record per CDR3 protein. The top ten hold 7.5% to 9% of the sample, which has roughly 670,000 distinct CDR3 sequences, around 15% seen once. The sequences come from PBMCs from blood, collected 14 to 15 days before vaccination. These receptors were taken from a man aged 45 to 65 who received an inactivated influenza vaccine.

V and J are TRBV6-1 and TRBJ2-2, with 8 bases identical to TRBD1. This CDR3 is built from 16 residues. V shed 2 bases and J 5 bases; nucleotides not matched to a gene: 7. CDR1 and CDR2 (germline): MNHNS, SASEGT. DNA of the CDR3: TGTGCCAGCAGTGAACCTTGGACAGGGCGTACCGGGGAGCTGTTTTTT. This encodes CASSEPWTGRTGELFF.

The chain combines TRBV7-2 with TRBJ2-5; D perhaps matches TRBD2 (5 bases). CDR1 and CDR2 from the germline V gene are SGHTA and FQGNSA. This CDR3 is built from 13 residues. With 3 bases removed from V and 3 bases from J, the gap between germline ends came to 8 bases. The CDR3: CASSLDFKETQYF. For the CDR3, the DNA is TGTGCCAGCAGCTTGGACTTCAAAGAGACCCAGTACTTC. Supplemented by reference TRBV7-2 and TRBJ2-5, the full variable domain reads GAGVSQSPSNKVTEKGKDVELRCDPISGHTALYWYRQSLGQGLEFLIYFQGNSAPDKSGLPSDRFSAERTGGSVSTLTIQRTQQEDSAVYLCASSLDFKETQYFGPGTRLLVL.

The genes are TRBV7-6 and TRBJ2-3; 7 bases are a match to TRBD2. V dropped 1 base and J dropped 3; count of bases not matched to a gene: 10. CDR1 and CDR2 from the germline V gene are SGHVS and FNYEAQ. The CDR3 loop spans 17 amino acids. CDR3 sequence: CASSLVSAGPKTDTQYF. The CDR3 DNA follows: TGTGCCAGCAGCTTAGTATCAGCGGGGCCTAAAACAGATACGCAGTATTTT.

The genes are TRBV4-2 and TRBJ2-2; no clear D. Germline values: CDR1 LGHNA, CDR2 YNFKEQ. V was pared by 0 bases and J by 0 bases, with 8 bases between. The length of the CDR3 is 16 residues. The CDR3 spells CASSQDISPNTGELFF. CDR3 coding DNA: TGTGCCAGCAGCCAAGATATCAGTCCGAACACCGGGGAGCTGTTTTTT.

This clonotype came up a few times. The rearrangement joins TRBV6-5 to TRBJ2-3; D gene ambiguous. CDR1 and CDR2 (germline): MNHEY, SVGAGI. The CDR3 extends over 15 amino acids. The ends were cut back, 2 bases at V and 0 bases at J, with 9 bases in the middle. This CDR3 reads CASSYKGTSTDTQYF. The DNA for the CDR3 is TGTGCCAGCAGTTACAAGGGAACTAGCACAGATACGCAGTATTTT.

This clonotype was recorded only once. The CDR3 sequence is CASSYRRRMNTEAFF. The DNA of the CDR3 is TGTGCCAGCAGTTACCGACGGCGAATGAACACTGAAGCTTTCTTT. The chain employs TRBV6-2 or TRBV6-3 and TRBJ1-1, with no clear D. Germline V CDR1 and CDR2: MNHEY, SVGEGT. The V end lost 2 bases, the J end lost 0 bases, and 10 bases lay between the germline ends. The CDR3 is 15 amino acids.

This clonotype was observed a few times. J is TRBJ2-7 and V is TRBV12-3 or TRBV12-4; TRBD1 aligns across 7 bases. V lost 6 bases, J lost 6 bases, and 5 bases stayed unmatched. The CDR3 runs to 12 residues. CDR3 amino acids: CASRQGVSEQYF. The CDR3 DNA reads TGTGCCAGCAGGCAGGGGGTTTCCGAGCAGTACTTC.

This clonotype was recorded many times. The V and J genes are TRBV20-1 and TRBJ2-1; D is ambiguous. This CDR3 has 13 residues. V was trimmed by 5 bases and J by 4 bases, leaving 12 bases between them. Germline assignment: CDR1 DFQATT and CDR2 SNEGSKA (reference sequence). CDR3 sequence reads: CSAAPPAYNEQFF. Written as DNA, the CDR3 is TGCAGTGCTGCCCCTCCGGCTTACAATGAGCAGTTCTTC.

The table lists this clonotype with a few counts. The gene calls are TRBV6-1 and TRBJ2-7; D uncertain. V was clipped by 3 bases and J by 1 base, with 10 bases between them. The CDR3 contains 14 residues. Germline CDR1 reads MNHNS; CDR2 reads SASEGT. The CDR3 DNA reads as TGTGCCAGCAGTGAGGATTACGGGTCCTACGAGCAGTACTTC. Protein product: CASSEDYGSYEQYF.

V and J are TRBV6-1 and TRBJ1-2; D ambiguous. CDR1 and CDR2 (germline): MNHNS, SASEGT. Trimming stripped 6 bases from V and 2 bases from J, with 16 bases between. The length of the CDR3 is 15 residues. The CDR3: CASSPWGRENYGYTF. The DNA for the CDR3 is TGTGCCAGCAGCCCGTGGGGAAGAGAGAACTATGGCTACACCTTC.

This clonotype was seen at least ten times. The V call is TRBV7-2, the J call TRBJ1-1; possibly TRBD1 for D (5 bases). Trimming cost V 3 bases and J 0 bases, with 14 bases left between them. Germline CDR1 SGHTA, CDR2 FQGNSA. The CDR3 covers 16 residues. The CDR3 bases are TGTGCCAGCAGCTTTATTAGCCGACAGTTGAACACTGAAGCTTTCTTT. This gives the protein CASSFISRQLNTEAFF.

This clonotype was detected many times. The chain couples TRBV7-2 to TRBJ2-3; TRBD1 matches 8 bases. V lost 5 bases and J lost 6; bases outside the gene matches: 7. Germline values: CDR1 SGHTA, CDR2 FQGNSA. CDR3 size: 14 residues. The CDR3 loop is CASSPRTGPDTQYF. CDR3 sequence (DNA): TGTGCCAGCAGCCCGAGGACAGGGCCGGATACGCAGTATTTT.

V gene TRBV19 combines with J gene TRBJ1-2; the D is unclear. In germline, CDR1 is LNHDA, CDR2 SQIVND (reference sequence). Deletions cut 0 bases from V and 4 bases from J, with 6 bases between. The CDR3 covers 13 residues. Here the CDR3 DNA reads TGTGCCAGTAGTATAGACCTTACCTATGGCTACACCTTC. Protein: CASSIDLTYGYTF.

V is TRBV7-2 and J is TRBJ2-7; D not resolved. CDR3 length equals 13 residues. The V gene lost 1 base and the J gene lost 2 bases, with 6 bases spanning the gap. CDR1 and CDR2 from the germline V gene are SGHTA and FQGNSA. For the CDR3, the DNA is TGTGCCAGCAGCTTAGGTACCCCCTACGAGCAGTACTTC. Translated, it gives CASSLGTPYEQYF. The full variable domain, its missing parts supplied by reference TRBV7-2 and TRBJ2-7, is GAGVSQSPSNKVTEKGKDVELRCDPISGHTALYWYRQSLGQGLEFLIYFQGNSAPDKSGLPSDRFSAERTGGSVSTLTIQRTQQEDSAVYLCASSLGTPYEQYFGPGTRLTVT.

In this sample, this clonotype turned up a few times. The rearrangement links TRBV27 to TRBJ1-1; 10 bases align to TRBD1. V lost 3 bases, J lost 5 bases, and 6 bases stayed unmatched. Germline assignment: CDR1 MNHEY and CDR2 SMNVEV (reference sequence). CDR3 length: 15 residues. The CDR3 sequence is CASSLGGQGRTEAFF. In nucleotides, the CDR3 is TGTGCCAGCAGTTTGGGGGGACAGGGGAGAACTGAAGCTTTCTTT.

This clonotype came up a few times. The chain employs TRBV5-1 and TRBJ2-3, with TRBD1 identical over 10 bases. The CDR3 covers 16 residues. The V gene end was trimmed by 4 bases and the J gene end by 3 bases; junction bases not matched to a gene: 8. The germline V gene has CDR1 SGHRS and CDR2 YFSETQ. CDR3 residues: CASSGGTGAGTDTQYF. In nucleotides, the CDR3 is TGCGCCAGCAGCGGGGGGACAGGGGCCGGGACAGATACGCAGTATTTT.

This chain uses TRBV5-6 with TRBJ1-1; D is uncertain. This CDR3 has 13 amino acids. V lost 4 bases and J 3 bases, leaving 10 bases between the germline ends. Germline lookup yields CDR1 SGHDT and CDR2 YYEEEE. DNA for the CDR3: TGTGCCAGCAGCCCGACGGTCCACACTGAAGCTTTCTTT. Amino acids: CASSPTVHTEAFF.

As for this clonotype: A read error may be the cause here, since a much bigger clone is one base away. This chain connects TRBV7-3 to TRBJ2-1, with TRBD2 matching 8 bases. The CDR3 is made up of 16 amino acids. The germline CDR1 and CDR2 sequences are SGHTA and FQGTGA. Germline trimming cut 1 base from V and 2 bases from J; bases unmatched to any gene: 4. CDR3 amino acids: CASSLMAGGTYNEQFF. CDR3 DNA: TGTGCCAGCAGCTTAATGGCGGGAGGTACCTACAATGAGCAGTTCTTC.

This clonotype has only a few counts. Here the CDR3 reads CASSQDTGRGTEAFF. For the CDR3, the DNA is TGTGCCAGCAGCCAAGATACAGGGAGGGGCACTGAAGCTTTCTTT. The V call is TRBV4-2, the J call TRBJ1-1, with D possibly being TRBD1 (6 bases). V lost 0 bases and J lost 4, with 12 bases in between. From germline, CDR1 is LGHNA and CDR2 YNFKEQ. This CDR3 has 15 amino acids.

The chain recombines TRBV5-1 with TRBJ2-2; 9 bases map to TRBD1. The CDR3 spans 15 residues. J gave up 1 base and V 4 bases, and 2 bases lay outside the gene matches. Germline-derived CDR1 and CDR2 are SGHRS and YFSETQ. For the CDR3, the DNA is TGCGCCAGCAGCGGACAGGGGATGAACACCGGGGAGCTGTTTTTT. This gives the protein CASSGQGMNTGELFF.

In its sample, this clonotype was seen once. The chain employs TRBV6-1 and TRBJ2-5, with D maybe TRBD2 (6 bases). Looked up from germline, CDR1 is MNHNS and CDR2 is SASEGT. The CDR3 loop spans 14 amino acids. Trimming took off 5 bases at V and 7 bases at J, with 17 bases between the two ends. CDR3 residues: CASSNGKRGGTQYF. The CDR3 DNA reads TGTGCCAGCAGTAATGGGAAAAGGGGAGGGACCCAGTACTTC.

The J gene is TRBJ2-1, the V gene TRBV27; unclear D gene. The ends were cut back, 2 bases at V and 0 bases at J, with 11 bases in the middle. CDR3 length: 16 amino acids. Germline-derived CDR1 and CDR2 are MNHEY and SMNVEV (reference sequence). Here the CDR3 reads CASSLGDGGSYNEQFF. Here the CDR3 DNA reads TGTGCCAGCAGTTTAGGAGATGGTGGCTCCTACAATGAGCAGTTCTTC.

This clonotype showed up just a few times. This chain joins TRBV29-1 and TRBJ2-1, with 12 bases identical to TRBD1. There are 17 residues in the CDR3. V was clipped by 4 bases and J by 0 bases; unmatched bases: 7. The V gene's germline CDR1 is SQVTM and CDR2 ANQGSEA. The CDR3 DNA reads as TGCAGCGTTGTGGGACAGGGGGCCAGCTTCTCCTACAATGAGCAGTTCTTC. It yields the protein CSVVGQGASFSYNEQFF.

This clonotype was found a few times. V is TRBV5-1 and J is TRBJ1-1; tentatively, D is TRBD1 (6 bases). The CDR3 has 13 amino acids. CDR1 SGHRS and CDR2 YFSETQ come from the germline V gene. The V and J ends lost 4 bases and 8 bases respectively, with 15 bases between them. The CDR3 region is CASSPSGVSEAFF. CDR3 nucleotides: TGCGCCAGCAGCCCTTCAGGGGTGAGCGAAGCTTTCTTT.

This clonotype was seen repeatedly, ten times or more. The chain is built from TRBV4-2 and TRBJ2-5, with TRBD2 matching 10 bases. Per the germline V gene, CDR1 is LGHNA and CDR2 is YNFKEQ. The CDR3 spans 16 residues. The J segment lost 5 bases and the V segment lost 3 bases, leaving 9 bases of the junction unmatched. The CDR3 bases are TGTGCCAGCAGCCACCTCCTAGCGGGGGTGGTTGAGACCCAGTACTTC. It encodes CASSHLLAGVVETQYF.

This chain connects TRBV29-1 to TRBJ2-1; tentatively, D is TRBD2 (6 bases). This CDR3 comprises 17 residues. The V gene's germline CDR1 is SQVTM and CDR2 ANQGSEA. The V and J ends lost 3 bases and 4 bases respectively, with 22 bases between them. CDR3 sequence (DNA): TGCAGCGTTGATAAAGGCCTAGTAGCGGCCGAATACAATGAGCAGTTCTTC. Amino acids: CSVDKGLVAAEYNEQFF.

In this sample, this clonotype turned up a few times. This rearrangement joins TRBV7-9 to TRBJ2-2; possible D gene TRBD2, 6 bases. Per the germline V gene, CDR1 is SEHNR and CDR2 is FQNEAQ (reference sequence). The germline V and J ends were trimmed by 1 base and 5 bases, with 11 bases remaining between them. CDR3 length equals 15 residues. The CDR3 reads CASSLGGVWTGELFF. The CDR3 nucleotides read TGTGCCAGCAGCTTAGGCGGGGTATGGACCGGGGAGCTGTTTTTT.

Only a few counts were recorded for this clonotype. The chain carries TRBV6-2 or TRBV6-3 and TRBJ2-5; D may be TRBD1 or TRBD2 (6 bases each). The CDR3 covers 15 residues. The germline CDR1 and CDR2 sequences are MNHEY and SVGEGT. The V end lost 4 bases, the J end lost 4 bases, and 16 bases lay between the germline ends. CDR3 nucleotides: TGTGCCAGCAGTTCGCCTGGAGGGGGACGAGAGACCCAGTACTTC. Protein sequence: CASSSPGGGRETQYF.

This clonotype was observed a handful of times. The rearrangement links TRBV28 to TRBJ2-3, with TRBD2 matching 11 bases. J gave up 4 bases and V 4 bases, and 13 bases lay outside the gene matches. Per germline, CDR1 MDHEN and CDR2 SYDVKM. The CDR3 length is 18 residues. The CDR3 spells CASSSGTSGTMWADTQYF. CDR3 DNA sequence: TGTGCCAGCAGTTCCGGGACTAGCGGAACCATGTGGGCAGATACGCAGTATTTT.

J is TRBJ2-7 and V is TRBV6-5; tentatively, D is TRBD1 (6 bases). The CDR3 runs 14 residues. Trimming cost V 5 bases and J 1 base, with 12 bases left between them. CDR1 MNHEY and CDR2 SVGAGI come from the germline V gene. CDR3 residues: CASSISDSSYEQYF. As DNA, the CDR3 is TGTGCCAGCAGTATATCGGACAGTTCCTACGAGCAGTACTTC.

CDR3 bases: TGTGCCAGTAGTATCGGGCAGCCGAACACTGAAGCTTTCTTT. Amino acids: CASSIGQPNTEAFF. The chain links TRBV19 to TRBJ1-1; D not resolved. The CDR3 totals 14 residues. V was cut by 3 bases and J by 1 base, with 9 bases left in between. Germline CDR1 and CDR2: LNHDA and SQIVND (reference sequence).